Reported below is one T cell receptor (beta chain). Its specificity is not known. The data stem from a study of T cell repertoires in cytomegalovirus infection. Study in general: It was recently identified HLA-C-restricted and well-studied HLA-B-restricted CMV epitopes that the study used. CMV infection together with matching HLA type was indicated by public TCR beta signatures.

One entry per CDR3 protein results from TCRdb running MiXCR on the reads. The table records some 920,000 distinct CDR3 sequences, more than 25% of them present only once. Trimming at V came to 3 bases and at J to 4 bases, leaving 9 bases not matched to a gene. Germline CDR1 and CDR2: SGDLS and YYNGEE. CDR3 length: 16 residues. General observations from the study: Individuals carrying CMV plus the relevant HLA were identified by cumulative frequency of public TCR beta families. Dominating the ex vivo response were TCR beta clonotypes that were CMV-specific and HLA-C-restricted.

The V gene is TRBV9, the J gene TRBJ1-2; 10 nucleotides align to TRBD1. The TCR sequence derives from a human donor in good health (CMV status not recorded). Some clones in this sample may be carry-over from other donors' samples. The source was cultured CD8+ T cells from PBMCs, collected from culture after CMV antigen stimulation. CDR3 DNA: TGTGCCAGCAGCGCGGATACGACAGGGGGCGCCTATGGCTACACCTTC. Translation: CASSADTTGGAYGYTF. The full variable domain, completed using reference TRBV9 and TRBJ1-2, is DSGVTQTPKHLITATGQRVTLRCSPRSGDLSVYWYQQSLDQGLQFLIQYYNGEERAKGNILERFSAQQFPDLHSELNLSSLELGDSALYFCASSADTTGGAYGYTFGSGTRLTVV.